This T cell receptor (beta chain) was profiled in a study of blood T cell repertoires in COVID-19. The table lists this clone with a few counts. In the authors' workflow: Scientists estimated how many nucleated cells there were by amplifying reference gene primers. Measured with immunoSEQ multiplex PCR; TCRdb has only the in-frame clones, and not every one. That table is the source of V, J and clone size, and D and trimming were worked out from the DNA. The profile shows roughly 140,000 clones, around 84% of them singletons. CDR3 length: 12 amino acids. V was clipped by 1 base and J by 5 bases, with 5 bases between them. In germline, CDR1 is SGHVT, CDR2 SQSDAQ.

Sequencing was done on a sample of peripheral blood. The TCR sequence derives from a human donor in a cohort sampled during active COVID-19. The rearrangement links TRBV7-4 to TRBJ2-5; D is unresolved. The CDR3 nucleotides read TGTGCCAGCAGCTTAGTCGGGGAGACCCAGTACTTC. Translation: CASSLVGETQYF.